The present TCR beta chain was sequenced within a study of blood T cells in healthy people across ages (dated by TCRdb to between 2014 and 2017). Notes on the research overall: In model experiments, template switching captured about one uniquely barcoded TCR beta cDNA molecule for every two T cells. Using deep sequencing normalized with unique cDNA molecular identifiers, the study measured how TCR beta repertoire diversity changes with age. The donors were split into four age groups: young (average 16 years), middle-aged (39), aged (approximately 59) and long-lived (about 74). To avoid experimental bias, donors of different ages were distributed randomly across sequencing lanes. The study analyzed two additional independent replicas of 1 million unique cDNA reads from the same blood draw for two donors, one aged 18 to 30 and one aged 80 or older. Broader findings and caveats from the paper: Estimates of total diversity based on one million sequenced T cells were considered lower bounds and underestimates. A strong correlation was found between observed TCR beta diversity and the percentage of naive T cells measured by flow cytometry. Since profiling was done on bulk unsorted PBMCs, naive and antigen-experienced compartments could not be conclusively compared. Because donor CMV infection status was unknown, age-related changes in expanded clonotypes were potentially confounded. Compared with the aged group, more naive CD4+ T cells, fewer expanded clones and increased TCR diversity were shown by the long-lived group, suggesting age selection. Observed TCR beta diversity per million T cells fell roughly linearly with age, and a significant reduction was already apparent by age approximately 40.

CDR1 and CDR2 (DFQATT, SNEGSKA) derive from the germline V gene (reference sequence). Reading from cysteine to phenylalanine, the CDR3 counts 17 amino acids. The sequence is cut down to CDR3 DNA, 51 bases in frame from base 1. The germline V and J ends show losses of 2 bases and 2 bases respectively, and no gene match explains 13 bases of the junction. Comments on this clonotype: Its binding antigen is unknown. No base qualities exist here, and no much larger clone lies one base off it.

The approximately 41 donors, aged 6 to 90 years, were systemically healthy Caucasian individuals from Russia. Ten milliliters of peripheral blood were drawn from each donor into EDTA-treated Vacutainer tubes. Ficoll-Paque density-gradient centrifugation was used to isolate PBMCs, with at least 7 million obtained per sample. Trizol reagent was used to extract total RNA from PBMCs, with at least 5.5 micrograms per sample. For every donor, flow cytometry on a PBMC aliquot measured the percentage of naive CD45RAhigh/CD27high T cells. Library method: 5' RACE. TCRdb names Illumina HiSeq 2500 as the instrument used. A second roughly 6 to 12 cycle PCR used a sample-barcoded 5' primer and a J-beta primer mix. Each TCR beta cDNA molecule received a unique molecular identifier from a template-switch 5' adaptor carrying 12 random nucleotides. Each sample yielded at least 2.5 million CDR3-containing paired-end reads. First-strand cDNA synthesis was performed from all RNA using the Mint cDNA synthesis kit, with priming by a TRBC-specific oligonucleotide. Following uracil-DNA glycosylase treatment, a first 18-cycle PCR with universal primers M1SS and BC2_uni_R was performed on all cDNA. As for the authors' bioinformatics: Each sample was normalized by randomly selecting 1 million high-quality reads, each carrying a distinct molecular identifier. Instead of being binned into consensus sequences, reads with shared molecular identifiers were discarded. MiTCR, with a Q25 quality threshold and the strictest error-elimination algorithm, was used for CDR3 identification, clonotype clustering and error correction. Lower-bound total TCR beta diversity was estimated with a nonparametric unseen species model using Euler transformation. Through fastp at Q25 and MiXCR, TCRdb rebuilt clones from the public reads, retaining in-frame beta chains. CDR3 protein duplicates are merged, each entry listing the most common genes and DNA. The authors' filters were not applied to this entry. The sample records about 1.8 million distinct CDR3 sequences, 49% of which are singletons. The ten largest clones add up to approximately 2% of the sample.

Recombination connected TRBV20-1 to TRBJ1-2; 8 middle bases align to TRBD1. The sample taken for sequencing was blood. This sequence was found in a woman in her thirties or forties in good health. CDR3 region: CSARINPGQGRNYGYTF. The nucleotides read TGCAGTGCTAGAATAAACCCAGGACAGGGCAGAAACTATGGCTACACCTTC.